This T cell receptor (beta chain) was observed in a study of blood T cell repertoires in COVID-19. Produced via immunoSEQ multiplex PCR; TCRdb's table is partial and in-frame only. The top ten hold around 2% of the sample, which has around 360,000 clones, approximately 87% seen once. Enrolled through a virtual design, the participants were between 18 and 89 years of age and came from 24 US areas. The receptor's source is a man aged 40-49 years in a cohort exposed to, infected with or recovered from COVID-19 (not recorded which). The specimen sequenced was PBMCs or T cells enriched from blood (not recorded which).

The chain's CDR3 is CASSVDIGSSYNSPLHF. The CDR3 region has the DNA TGTGCCAGCAGCGTAGATATCGGGAGCTCCTATAATTCACCCCTCCACTTT. The chain combines TRBV9 with TRBJ1-6; unclear D gene. The length of the CDR3 is 17 residues. V lost 0 bases to trimming and J lost 0 bases, with 10 bases between them. Germline CDR1 is SGDLS and CDR2 is YYNGEE.